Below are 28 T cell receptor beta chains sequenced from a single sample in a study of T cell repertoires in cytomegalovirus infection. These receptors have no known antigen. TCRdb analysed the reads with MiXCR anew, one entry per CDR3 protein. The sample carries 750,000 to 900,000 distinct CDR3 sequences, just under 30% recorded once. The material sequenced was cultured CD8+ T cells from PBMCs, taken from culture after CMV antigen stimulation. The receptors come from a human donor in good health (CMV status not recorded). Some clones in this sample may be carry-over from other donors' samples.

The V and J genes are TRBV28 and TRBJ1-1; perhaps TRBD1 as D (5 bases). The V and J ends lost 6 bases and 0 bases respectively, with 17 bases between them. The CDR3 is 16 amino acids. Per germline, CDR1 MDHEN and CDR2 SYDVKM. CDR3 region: CASSSLGGAMNTEAFF. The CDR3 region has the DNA TGTGCCAGCAGCAGCTTAGGAGGGGCAATGAACACTGAAGCTTTCTTT.

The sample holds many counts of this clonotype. CDR3 in DNA: TGTGCCAGCAGCTTAGACCGCTATCAAGAGCAGTACGTC. It specifies CASSLDRYQEQYV. The chain carries TRBV7-6 and TRBJ2-7; D gene unclear. V lost 1 base, J lost 7 bases, and 11 bases lay in between. The V gene's germline CDR1 is SGHVS and CDR2 FNYEAQ. CDR3 length: 13 amino acids.

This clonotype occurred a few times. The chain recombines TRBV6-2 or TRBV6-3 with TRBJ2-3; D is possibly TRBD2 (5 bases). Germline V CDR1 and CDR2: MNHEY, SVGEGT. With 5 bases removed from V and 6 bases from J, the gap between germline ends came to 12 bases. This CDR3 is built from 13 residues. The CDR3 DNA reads TGTGCCAGCAGTCATGACTGGGAGGATACGCAGTATTTT. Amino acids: CASSHDWEDTQYF.

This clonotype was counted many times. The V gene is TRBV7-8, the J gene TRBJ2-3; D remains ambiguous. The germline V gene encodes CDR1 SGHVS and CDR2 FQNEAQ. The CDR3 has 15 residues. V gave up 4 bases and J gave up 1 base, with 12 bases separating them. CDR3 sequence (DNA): TGTGCCAGCAGCTGGACGGAACTGGGCACAGATACGCAGTATTTT. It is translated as CASSWTELGTDTQYF. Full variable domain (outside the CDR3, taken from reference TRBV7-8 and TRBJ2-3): GAGVSQSPRYKVAKRGQDVALRCDPISGHVSLFWYQQALGQGPEFLTYFQNEAQLDKSGLPSDRFFAERPEGSVSTLKIQRTQQEDSAVYLCASSWTELGTDTQYFGPGTRLTVL.

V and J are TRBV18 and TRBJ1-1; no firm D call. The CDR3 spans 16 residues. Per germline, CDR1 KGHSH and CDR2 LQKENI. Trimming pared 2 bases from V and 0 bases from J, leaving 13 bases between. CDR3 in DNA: TGTGCCAGCTCACCAGTCTCGCTCTTCATGAACACTGAAGCTTTCTTT. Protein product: CASSPVSLFMNTEAFF.

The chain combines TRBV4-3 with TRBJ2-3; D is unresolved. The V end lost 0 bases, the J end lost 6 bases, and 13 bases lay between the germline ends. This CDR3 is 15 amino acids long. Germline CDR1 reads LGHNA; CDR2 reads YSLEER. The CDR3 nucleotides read TGCGCCAGCAGCCAAGACGGAACCTCCCGGGATACGCAGTATTTT. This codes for CASSQDGTSRDTQYF.

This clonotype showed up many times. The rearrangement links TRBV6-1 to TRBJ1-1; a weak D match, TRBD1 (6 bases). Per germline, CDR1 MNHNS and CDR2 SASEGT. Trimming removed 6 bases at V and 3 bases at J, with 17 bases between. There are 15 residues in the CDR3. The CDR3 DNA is TGTGCCAGCAGCATCAACACCGGACAGCACACTGAAGCTTTCTTT. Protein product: CASSINTGQHTEAFF.

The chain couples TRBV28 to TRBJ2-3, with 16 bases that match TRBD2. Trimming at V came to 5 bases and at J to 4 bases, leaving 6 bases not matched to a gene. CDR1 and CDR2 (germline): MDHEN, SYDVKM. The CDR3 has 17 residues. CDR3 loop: CASSIRGTSGGADTQYF. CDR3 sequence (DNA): TGTGCCAGCAGTATCCGAGGGACTAGCGGGGGGGCAGATACGCAGTATTTT. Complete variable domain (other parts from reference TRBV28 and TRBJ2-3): DVKVTQSSRYLVKRTGEKVFLECVQDMDHENMFWYRQDPGLGLRLIYFSYDVKMKEKGDIPEGYSVSREKKERFSLILESASTNQTSMYLCASSIRGTSGGADTQYFGPGTRLTVL.

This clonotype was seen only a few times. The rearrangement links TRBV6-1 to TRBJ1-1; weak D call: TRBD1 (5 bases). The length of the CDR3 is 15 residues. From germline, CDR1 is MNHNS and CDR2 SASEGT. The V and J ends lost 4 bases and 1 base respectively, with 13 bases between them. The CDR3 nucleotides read TGTGCCAGCAGTGTCCTTCCCGGGACGAACACTGAAGCTTTCTTT. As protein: CASSVLPGTNTEAFF.

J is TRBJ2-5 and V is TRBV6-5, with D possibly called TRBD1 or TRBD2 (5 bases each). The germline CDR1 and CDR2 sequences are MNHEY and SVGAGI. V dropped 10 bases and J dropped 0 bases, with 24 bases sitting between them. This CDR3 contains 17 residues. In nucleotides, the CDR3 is TGTGCCACCCGGGAACCGGGGCAGCGGCTCTACCAAGAGACCCAGTACTTC. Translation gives CATREPGQRLYQETQYF.

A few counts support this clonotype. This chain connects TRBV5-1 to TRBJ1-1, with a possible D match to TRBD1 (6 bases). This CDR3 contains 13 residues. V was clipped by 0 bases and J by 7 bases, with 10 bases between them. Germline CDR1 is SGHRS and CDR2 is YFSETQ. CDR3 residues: CASSLARQDEAFF. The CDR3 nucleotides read TGCGCCAGCAGCTTGGCCCGACAGGATGAAGCTTTCTTT.

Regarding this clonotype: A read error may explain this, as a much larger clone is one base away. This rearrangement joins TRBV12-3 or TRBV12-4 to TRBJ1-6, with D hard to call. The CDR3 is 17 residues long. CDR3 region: CASSFEPFSTYTSPLHF. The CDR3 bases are TGTGCCAGCAGTTTCGAACCTTTCAGCACCTATACTTCACCCCTCCACTTT.

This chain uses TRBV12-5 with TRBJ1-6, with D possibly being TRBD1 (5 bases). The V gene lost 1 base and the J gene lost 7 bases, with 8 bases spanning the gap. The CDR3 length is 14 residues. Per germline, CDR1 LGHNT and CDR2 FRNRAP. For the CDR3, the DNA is TGTGCTAGTGGTTTGGGGACACCAAATTCACCCCTCCACTTT. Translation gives CASGLGTPNSPLHF.

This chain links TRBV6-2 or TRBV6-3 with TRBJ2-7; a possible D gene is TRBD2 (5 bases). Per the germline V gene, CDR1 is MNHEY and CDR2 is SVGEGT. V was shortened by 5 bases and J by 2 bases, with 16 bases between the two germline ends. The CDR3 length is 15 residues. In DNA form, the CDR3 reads TGTGCCAGCAGTCACCCCTCCCTCGGGGCCTACGAGCAGTACGTC. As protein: CASSHPSLGAYEQYV.

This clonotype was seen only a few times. The CDR3 loop reads CASSHIFPPIEAQETQYF. As DNA, the CDR3 is TGTGCCAGCAGCCACATCTTCCCTCCTATTGAGGCCCAAGAGACCCAGTACTTC. The chain joins TRBV7-9 to TRBJ2-5; no clear D gene. The CDR3 is 18 residues long. The germline CDR1 and CDR2 sequences are SEHNR and FQNEAQ (reference sequence). The V end lost 5 bases, the J end lost 1 base, and 23 bases lay between the germline ends.

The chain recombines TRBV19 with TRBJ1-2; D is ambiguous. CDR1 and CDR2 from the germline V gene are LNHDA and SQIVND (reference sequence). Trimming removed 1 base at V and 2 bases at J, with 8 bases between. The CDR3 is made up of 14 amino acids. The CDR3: CASSIAADNYGYTF. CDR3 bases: TGTGCCAGTAGTATAGCGGCAGACAACTATGGCTACACCTTC.

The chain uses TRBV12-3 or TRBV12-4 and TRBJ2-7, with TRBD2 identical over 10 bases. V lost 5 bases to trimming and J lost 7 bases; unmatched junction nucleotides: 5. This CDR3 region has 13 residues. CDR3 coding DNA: TGTGCCAGCAGTCCGGGACTAGCGACAGAGCAGTACTTC. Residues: CASSPGLATEQYF.

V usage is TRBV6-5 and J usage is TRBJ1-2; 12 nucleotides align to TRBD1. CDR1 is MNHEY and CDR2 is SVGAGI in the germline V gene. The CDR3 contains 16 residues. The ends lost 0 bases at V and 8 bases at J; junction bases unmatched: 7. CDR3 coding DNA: TGTGCCAGCAGTTACTCCCGGGACAGGGGGCGCAGAGGCTACACCTTC. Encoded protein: CASSYSRDRGRRGYTF.

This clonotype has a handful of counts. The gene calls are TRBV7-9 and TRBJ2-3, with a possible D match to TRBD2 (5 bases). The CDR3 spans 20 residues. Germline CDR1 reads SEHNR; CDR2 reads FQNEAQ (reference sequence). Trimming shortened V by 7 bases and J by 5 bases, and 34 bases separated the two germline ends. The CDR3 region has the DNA TGTGCCAGCACCCACGCCTCACGGCTCGTCTCGGGGAGAGATCTAGATACGCAGTATTTT. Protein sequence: CASTHASRLVSGRDLDTQYF.

DNA of the CDR3: TGTGCCAGCAGTGACTTTGTGGGTGGGGAGCAGTTCTTC. This codes for CASSDFVGGEQFF. V usage is TRBV6-4 and J usage is TRBJ2-1; D remains unclear. This CDR3 region has 13 residues. The V gene lost 1 base and the J gene lost 10 bases, with 11 bases spanning the gap. Germline-derived CDR1 and CDR2 are MRHNA and SNTAGT.

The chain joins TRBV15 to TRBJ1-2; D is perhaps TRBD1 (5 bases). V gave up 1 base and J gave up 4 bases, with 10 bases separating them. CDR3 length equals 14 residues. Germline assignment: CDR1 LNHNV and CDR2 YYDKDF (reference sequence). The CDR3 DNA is TGTGCCACCAGCAGAGCCGGGACGGTCTATGGCTACACCTTC. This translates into CATSRAGTVYGYTF. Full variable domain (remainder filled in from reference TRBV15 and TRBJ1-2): DAMVIQNPRYQVTQFGKPVTLSCSQTLNHNVMYWYQQKSSQAPKLLFHYYDKDFNNEADTPDNFQSRRPNTSFCFLDIRSPGLGDTAMYLCATSRAGTVYGYTFGSGTRLTVV.

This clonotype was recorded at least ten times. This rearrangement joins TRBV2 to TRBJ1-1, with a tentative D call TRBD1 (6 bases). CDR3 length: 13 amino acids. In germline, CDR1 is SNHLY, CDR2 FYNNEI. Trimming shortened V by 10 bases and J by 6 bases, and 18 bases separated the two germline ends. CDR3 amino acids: CATPGGGSPEAFF. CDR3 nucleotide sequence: TGTGCCACCCCGGGGGGCGGTTCCCCTGAAGCTTTCTTT.

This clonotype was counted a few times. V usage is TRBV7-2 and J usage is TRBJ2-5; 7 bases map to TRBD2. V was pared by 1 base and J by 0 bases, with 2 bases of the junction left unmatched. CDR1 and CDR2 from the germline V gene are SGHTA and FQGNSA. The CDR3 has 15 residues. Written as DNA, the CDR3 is TGTGCCAGCAGCTTAGTTCGGGGGGACCAAGAGACCCAGTACTTC. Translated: CASSLVRGDQETQYF. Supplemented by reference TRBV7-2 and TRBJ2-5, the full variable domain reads GAGVSQSPSNKVTEKGKDVELRCDPISGHTALYWYRQSLGQGLEFLIYFQGNSAPDKSGLPSDRFSAERTGGSVSTLTIQRTQQEDSAVYLCASSLVRGDQETQYFGPGTRLLVL.

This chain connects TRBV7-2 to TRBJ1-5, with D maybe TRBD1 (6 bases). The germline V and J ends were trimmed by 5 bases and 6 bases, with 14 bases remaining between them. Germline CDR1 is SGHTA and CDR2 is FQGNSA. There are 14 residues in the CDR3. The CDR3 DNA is TGTGCCAGCAGCGCCAACAGGGAGGTTCAGCCCCAGCATTTT. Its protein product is CASSANREVQPQHF.

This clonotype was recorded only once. Here the CDR3 reads CASSFVGRMETQYF. The DNA for the CDR3 is TGTGCCAGCAGTTTCGTCGGACGAATGGAGACCCAGTACTTC. The rearrangement uses TRBV27 and TRBJ2-5; no definite D call. The CDR3 totals 14 residues. CDR1 and CDR2 (germline): MNHEY, SMNVEV (reference sequence). V shed 3 bases and J shed 5 bases, with 13 bases lying between them.

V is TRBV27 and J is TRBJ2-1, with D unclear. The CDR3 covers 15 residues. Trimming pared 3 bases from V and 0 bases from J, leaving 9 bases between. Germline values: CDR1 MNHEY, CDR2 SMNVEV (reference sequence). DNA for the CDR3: TGTGCCAGCAGTTTTAGCTCCTACTCCTACAATGAGCAGTTCTTC. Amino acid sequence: CASSFSSYSYNEQFF.

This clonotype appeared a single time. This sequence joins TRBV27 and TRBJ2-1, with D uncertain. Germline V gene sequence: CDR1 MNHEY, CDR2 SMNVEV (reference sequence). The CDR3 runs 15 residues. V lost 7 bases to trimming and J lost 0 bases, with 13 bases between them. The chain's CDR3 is CASKSSFSSYNEQFF. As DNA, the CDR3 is TGTGCCAGCAAAAGTTCTTTTAGCTCCTACAATGAGCAGTTCTTC.

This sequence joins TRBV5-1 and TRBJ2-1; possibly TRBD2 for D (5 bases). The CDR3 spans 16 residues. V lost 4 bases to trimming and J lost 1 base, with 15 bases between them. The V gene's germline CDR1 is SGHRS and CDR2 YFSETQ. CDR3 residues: CASSPEAGESYNEQFF. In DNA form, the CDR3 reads TGCGCCAGCAGCCCGGAGGCAGGTGAATCCTACAATGAGCAGTTCTTC.